These T cell receptor beta chains were read from a single sample in a study of T cells in Graves' hyperthyroidism and ophthalmopathy. One entry per CDR3 protein results from TCRdb running MiXCR on the multiplex PCR reads. The table has about half a million distinct CDR3 sequences, approximately 25% seen once. Source material: blood. All receptors derive from a woman in her 30s with Graves' ophthalmopathy. CDR3s include the opening cysteine and the closing phenylalanine or tryptophan.

j_call v_call cdr3_length cdr3_aa
TRBJ2-5 TRBV6-5 13 CASSFQERETQYF
TRBJ2-7 TRBV12-3/TRBV12-4 16 CASSFQLAGVSYEQYF
TRBJ2-7 TRBV4-1 14 CASSQVGDSYEQYF
TRBJ2-7 TRBV20-1 16 CSAGHDSPLRVSDQYF
TRBJ2-1 TRBV2 10 CASGKNEQFF
TRBJ2-7 TRBV12-3/TRBV12-4 15 CASSPLGGGPHEQYF
TRBJ2-7 TRBV2 14 CASSPGRGDYEQYF
TRBJ1-2 TRBV30 12 CASPGTNYGYTF
TRBJ2-6 TRBV30 16 CAWVGGGRSGANVLTF
TRBJ2-7 TRBV20-1 15 CSASVLSIRGVEQYF
TRBJ1-2 TRBV10-3 13 CAIMAGKGYGYTF
TRBJ1-2 TRBV20-1 13 CSARGTTNYGYTF
TRBJ1-2 TRBV27 16 CASIHPRDRLNYGYTF
TRBJ1-3 TRBV10-3 16 CAISLTGEGSGNTIYF
TRBJ1-3 TRBV5-1 14 CASAPGVSGNTIYF